What follows are 21 T cell receptor beta chains derived from one specimen sequenced in a study of blood T cell repertoires in COVID-19. Clones were sequenced by immunoSEQ multiplex PCR, and TCRdb holds only the in-frame ones, with some missing. The data hold 400,000 to 450,000 clones, with around 90% observed a single time. The specimen sequenced was PBMCs or T cells enriched from blood (not recorded which). The receptors shown here come from a man aged 18 to 30 who had recovered from COVID-19.

This clone was counted once. This chain joins TRBV15 and TRBJ1-2; no firm D call. The ends were cut back, 0 bases at V and 7 bases at J, with 12 bases in the middle. This CDR3 region has 14 residues. CDR1 and CDR2 (germline): LNHNV, YYDKDF (reference sequence). CDR3 sequence: CATSRETHEGGYTF. The CDR3 bases are TGTGCCACCAGCAGAGAGACTCACGAGGGTGGCTACACCTTC.

The chain is built from TRBV6-6 and TRBJ2-2; 9 bases agree with TRBD1. Trimming took 5 bases from V and 5 from J; bases not matched to a gene: 18. The CDR3 has 19 residues. Per the germline V gene, CDR1 is MNHNY and CDR2 is SVGAGI (reference sequence). In DNA, the CDR3 is TGTGCCAGCAGTCGCACCGATATTCACCGGGACAGGGTAACCGGGGAGCTGTTTTTT. Amino acids: CASSRTDIHRDRVTGELFF.

Regarding this clone: Other DNA sequences in the sample encode the same CDR3. CDR3 sequence reads: CASSIGGDQPQHF. The CDR3 nucleotides read TGTGCCAGTAGTATAGGAGGTGATCAGCCCCAGCATTTT. The chain employs TRBV19 and TRBJ1-5, with D hard to call. This CDR3 has 13 residues. In germline, CDR1 is LNHDA, CDR2 SQIVND (reference sequence). Trimming shortened V by 1 base and J by 5 bases, and 6 bases separated the two germline ends.

The chain carries TRBV7-2 and TRBJ1-4, with 7 bases aligning to TRBD1. The germline CDR1 and CDR2 sequences are SGHTA and FQGNSA. The CDR3 loop spans 15 amino acids. V trimming: 0 bases; J trimming: 2 bases; junction bases outside the gene matches: 0. The CDR3, as DNA: TGTGCCAGCAGCTTAGCAGGGGGCACTAATGAAAAACTGTTTTTT. Protein: CASSLAGGTNEKLFF.

In its sample, this clone was seen once. V usage is TRBV6-5 and J usage is TRBJ1-4, with TRBD1 identical over 7 bases. J was trimmed by 4 bases and V by 8 bases; bases with no gene match: 4. Germline CDR1 reads MNHEY; CDR2 reads SVGAGI. The CDR3 runs to 13 residues. This CDR3 is CASLGTDNEKLFF. CDR3 DNA: TGTGCCAGCCTCGGGACAGATAATGAAAAACTGTTTTTT.

CDR3 amino acids: CASSPWDRENYGYTF. The CDR3 nucleotides are TGTGCCAGCAGCCCCTGGGACAGGGAAAACTATGGCTACACCTTC. J is TRBJ1-2 and V is TRBV7-9, with 9 nucleotides matching TRBD1. From germline, CDR1 is SEHNR and CDR2 FQNEAQ (reference sequence). The CDR3 is made up of 15 amino acids. V lost 5 bases and J lost 2; bases outside the gene matches: 6.

The J gene is TRBJ1-4, the V gene TRBV4-1; the D gene is possibly TRBD1 (5 bases). Germline CDR1 and CDR2: MGHRA and YSYEKL. Trimming pared 0 bases from V and 8 bases from J, leaving 13 bases between. This CDR3 has 15 residues. The CDR3 region is CASSQESGAWEKLFF. CDR3 nucleotides: TGCGCCAGCAGCCAAGAATCTGGGGCTTGGGAAAAACTGTTTTTT.

This clone occurred a few times. V is TRBV7-2 and J is TRBJ2-2; perhaps TRBD1 as D (6 bases). Trimming cost V 5 bases and J 6 bases, with 19 bases left between them. The CDR3 loop spans 16 amino acids. Germline CDR1 is SGHTA and CDR2 is FQGNSA. The CDR3 DNA is TGTGCCAGCAGCCGCTCAGAAAGGGGGTTACCCGGGGAGCTGTTTTTT. Its protein product is CASSRSERGLPGELFF.

The chain uses TRBV4-2 and TRBJ1-5, with 7 positions matching TRBD1. CDR1 LGHNA and CDR2 YNFKEQ come from the germline V gene. Trimming cost V 0 bases and J 10 bases; bases outside gene matches: 12. The CDR3 sequence is 16 residues long. DNA for the CDR3: TGTGCCAGCAGCCAAGAAGGGGGCGGGGCCCGGGGACCCCAGCATTTT. It specifies CASSQEGGGARGPQHF.

The chain combines TRBV2 with TRBJ2-3; TRBD2 aligns across 9 bases. The germline V gene has CDR1 SNHLY and CDR2 FYNNEI. CDR3 length: 15 residues. Trimming took 3 bases from V and 3 from J; bases not matched to a gene: 4. The CDR3 loop reads CASSEAGGRTDTQYF. The CDR3 nucleotides read TGTGCCAGCAGTGAGGCGGGAGGGCGGACAGATACGCAGTATTTT.

This sequence joins TRBV14 and TRBJ2-5, with D unclear. From germline, CDR1 is SGHDN and CDR2 FVKESK. There are 13 residues in the CDR3. The V end was cut by 3 bases, the J end by 7 bases, with 12 bases between. CDR3: CASSQLPPGTQYF. For the CDR3, the DNA is TGTGCCAGCAGCCAGCTTCCCCCGGGGACCCAGTACTTC.

With regard to this clone: The sample contains more than one DNA sequence encoding this CDR3. V gene TRBV5-1 combines with J gene TRBJ1-1; D is unresolved. The CDR3 has 13 residues. The V gene's germline CDR1 is SGHRS and CDR2 YFSETQ. Between the trimmed V and J ends, which lost 0 bases and 0 bases, there was a span of 3 bases. The CDR3 sequence is CASSLVVNTEAFF. The CDR3 region has the DNA TGCGCCAGCAGCTTGGTAGTGAACACTGAAGCTTTCTTT.

DNA of the CDR3: TGTGCCACCAGCAGAGATTTGACATTAAATCAGCCCCAGCATTTT. This sequence encodes CATSRDLTLNQPQHF. The chain links TRBV15 to TRBJ1-5, with D hard to call. From germline, CDR1 is LNHNV and CDR2 YYDKDF (reference sequence). V lost 0 bases to trimming and J lost 4 bases, with 10 bases between them. The CDR3 contains 15 residues.

The gene calls are TRBV19 and TRBJ2-1; D is possibly TRBD2 (6 bases). This CDR3 has 13 residues. The V gene's germline CDR1 is LNHDA and CDR2 SQIVND (reference sequence). The V and J ends lost 3 bases and 8 bases respectively, with 11 bases between them. For the CDR3, the DNA is TGTGCCAGTAGTATTGGGGGACTCTATGAGCAGTTCTTC. It yields the protein CASSIGGLYEQFF.

This chain connects TRBV6-5 to TRBJ2-5; 7 positions match TRBD1. Unmatched junction bases numbered 8, after V lost 4 bases and J lost 3 bases. The CDR3 has 15 amino acids. Germline loops: CDR1 MNHEY, CDR2 SVGAGI. The CDR3 DNA reads TGTGCCAGCAGTTTGTCTTCAACAGGGGAAGAGACCCAGTACTTC. Translating gives CASSLSSTGEETQYF.

The chain links TRBV12-2 to TRBJ2-2; the DNA was not compared with TRBD2, the D call given in the table. TRBV12-2 is a documented pseudogene. The CDR3 covers 15 residues. CDR3 protein: CASRFRPGRAGELFF. The DNA of the CDR3 is TGTGCAAGTCGTTTTCGACCGGGGAGGGCCGGGGAGCTGTTTTTT.

This clone has only a few counts. The chain has TRBV11-2 and TRBJ1-2; D gene unclear. Germline-derived CDR1 and CDR2 are SGHAT and FQNNGV. CDR3 size: 14 residues. V was cut by 6 bases and J by 2 bases, with 13 bases left in between. The CDR3 spells CASSSVAGNYGYTF. The CDR3 nucleotides read TGTGCCAGCAGTTCTGTAGCGGGGAACTATGGCTACACCTTC.

This chain joins TRBV9 and TRBJ2-7, with 14 bases identical to TRBD2. CDR3 length equals 17 residues. J lost 2 bases, V lost 4 bases, and 8 bases had no gene match. Germline CDR1 is SGDLS and CDR2 is YYNGEE. Here the CDR3 DNA reads TGTGCCAGCAGCTCGGGACTAGCGGGAGTAGGAGCCTACGAGCAGTACTTC. It yields the protein CASSSGLAGVGAYEQYF.

J is TRBJ1-4 and V is TRBV24-1; D perhaps matches TRBD1 (6 bases). The V gene lost 3 bases and the J gene lost 4 bases, with 14 bases spanning the gap. Germline CDR1 KGHDR, CDR2 SFDVKD. The CDR3 spans 16 residues. CDR3 loop: CATSDPNRQDNEKLFF. DNA for the CDR3: TGTGCCACCAGTGATCCTAATAGACAGGATAATGAAAAACTGTTTTTT.

The gene calls are TRBV5-1 and TRBJ2-1, with D maybe TRBD2 (6 bases). Per the germline V gene, CDR1 is SGHRS and CDR2 is YFSETQ. The V gene lost 2 bases and the J gene lost 0 bases, with 12 bases spanning the gap. This CDR3 is 16 amino acids long. Here the CDR3 reads CASSLVAESSYNEQFF. CDR3 nucleotide sequence: TGCGCCAGCAGCTTAGTAGCGGAGAGCTCCTACAATGAGCAGTTCTTC.

The chain uses TRBV7-2 and TRBJ1-6, with D possibly being TRBD1 (6 bases). The CDR3 length is 15 residues. Trimming left V 5 bases short and J 9 bases short, with 17 bases between. Germline lookup yields CDR1 SGHTA and CDR2 FQGNSA. The CDR3 sequence: CASSVNRVVGSPLHF. DNA for the CDR3: TGTGCCAGCAGCGTAAACAGGGTCGTCGGTTCACCCCTCCACTTT.